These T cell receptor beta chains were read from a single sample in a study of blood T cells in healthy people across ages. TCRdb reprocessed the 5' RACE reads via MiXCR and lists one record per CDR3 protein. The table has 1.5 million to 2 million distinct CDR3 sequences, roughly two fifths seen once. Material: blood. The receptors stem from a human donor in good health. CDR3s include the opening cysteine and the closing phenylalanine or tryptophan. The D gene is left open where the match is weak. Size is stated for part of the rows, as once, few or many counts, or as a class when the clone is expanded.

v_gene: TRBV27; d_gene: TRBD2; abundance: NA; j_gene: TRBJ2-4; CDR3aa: CASSPRAGGPVNIQYF; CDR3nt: TGTGCCAGCAGTCCACGAGCGGGGGGGCCAGTGAACATTCAGTACTTC
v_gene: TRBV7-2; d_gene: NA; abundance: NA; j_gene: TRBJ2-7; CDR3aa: CASRQSGHEQYF; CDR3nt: TGTGCCAGCAGACAATCAGGGCACGAGCAGTACTTC
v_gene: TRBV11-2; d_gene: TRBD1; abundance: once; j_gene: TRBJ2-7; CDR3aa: CASSVGQGASEQYF; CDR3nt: TGTGCCAGCAGCGTAGGACAGGGGGCTTCCGAGCAGTACTTC
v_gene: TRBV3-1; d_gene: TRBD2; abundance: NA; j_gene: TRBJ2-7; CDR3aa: CASSQVNGGASYEQYF; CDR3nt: TGTGCCAGCAGCCAAGTCAACGGGGGGGCTTCCTACGAGCAGTACTTC
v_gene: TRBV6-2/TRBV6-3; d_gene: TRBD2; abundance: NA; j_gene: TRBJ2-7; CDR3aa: CASSAGGIPLGEQYF; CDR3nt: TGTGCCAGCAGCGCGGGGGGGATCCCACTGGGAGAGCAGTACTTC
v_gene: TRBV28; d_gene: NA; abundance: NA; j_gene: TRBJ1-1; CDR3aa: CASSLGQVSEAFF; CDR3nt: TGTGCCAGCAGTTTGGGTCAGGTCTCTGAAGCTTTCTTT
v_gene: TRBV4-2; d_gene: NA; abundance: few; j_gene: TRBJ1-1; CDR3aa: CASSPLPGTKNTEAFF; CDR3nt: TGTGCCAGCAGCCCATTGCCCGGGACAAAGAACACTGAAGCTTTCTTT
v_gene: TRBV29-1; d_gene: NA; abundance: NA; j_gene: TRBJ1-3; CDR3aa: CSVSFSGNTIYF; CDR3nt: TGCAGCGTTAGTTTTTCTGGAAACACCATATATTTT
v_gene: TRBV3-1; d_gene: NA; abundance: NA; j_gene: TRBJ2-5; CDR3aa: CASSRGRPKETQYF; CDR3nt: TGTGCCAGCAGCCGGGGGAGGCCCAAAGAGACCCAGTACTTC
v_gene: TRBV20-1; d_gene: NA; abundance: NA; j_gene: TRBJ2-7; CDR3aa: CSAAKTVSYEQDF; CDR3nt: TGCAGTGCCGCCAAGACAGTCTCCTACGAGCAGGACTTC
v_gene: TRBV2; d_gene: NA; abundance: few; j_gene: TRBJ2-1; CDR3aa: CASSYTGYSNEQFF; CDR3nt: TGTGCCAGCAGTTACACAGGATATTCCAATGAGCAGTTCTTC
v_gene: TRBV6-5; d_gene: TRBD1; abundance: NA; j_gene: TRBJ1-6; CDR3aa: CASSYSPGTVNSPLHF; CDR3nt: TGTGCCAGCAGCTATTCCCCCGGGACAGTTAATTCACCCCTCCACTTT
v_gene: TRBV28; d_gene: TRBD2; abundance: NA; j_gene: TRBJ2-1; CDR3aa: CASLRLLAGGNEQFF; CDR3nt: TGTGCCAGCCTTAGGTTACTAGCGGGGGGCAATGAGCAGTTCTTC
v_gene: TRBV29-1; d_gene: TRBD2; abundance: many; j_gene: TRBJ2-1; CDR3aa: CSSASGGYNEQFF; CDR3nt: TGCAGCTCTGCTAGCGGGGGTTACAATGAGCAGTTCTTC
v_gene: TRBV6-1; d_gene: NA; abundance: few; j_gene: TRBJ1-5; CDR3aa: CASSEGNRLSQPQHF; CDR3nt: TGTGCCAGCAGTGAAGGGAACAGACTCAGTCAGCCCCAGCATTTT
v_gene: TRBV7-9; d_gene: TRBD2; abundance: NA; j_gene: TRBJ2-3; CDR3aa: CASSVIAGASTDTQYF; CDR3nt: TGTGCCAGCAGCGTGATAGCGGGGGCAAGCACAGATACGCAGTATTTT
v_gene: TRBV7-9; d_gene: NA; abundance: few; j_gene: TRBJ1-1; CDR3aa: CASSPGFRGTEAFF; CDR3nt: TGTGCCAGCAGCCCCGGGTTCAGGGGCACTGAAGCTTTCTTT